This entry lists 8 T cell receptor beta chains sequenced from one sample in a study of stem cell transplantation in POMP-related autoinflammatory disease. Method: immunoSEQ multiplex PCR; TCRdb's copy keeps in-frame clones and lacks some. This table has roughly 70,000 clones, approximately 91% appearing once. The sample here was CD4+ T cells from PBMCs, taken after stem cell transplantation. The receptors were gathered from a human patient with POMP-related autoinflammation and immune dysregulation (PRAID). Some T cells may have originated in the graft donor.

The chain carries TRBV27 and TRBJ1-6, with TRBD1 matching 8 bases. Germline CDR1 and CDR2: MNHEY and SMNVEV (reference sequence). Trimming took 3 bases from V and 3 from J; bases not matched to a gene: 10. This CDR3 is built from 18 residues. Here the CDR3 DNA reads TGTGCCAGCAGTTTTATAGGACAGGGAATCAGCTATAATTCACCCCTCCACTTT. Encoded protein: CASSFIGQGISYNSPLHF.

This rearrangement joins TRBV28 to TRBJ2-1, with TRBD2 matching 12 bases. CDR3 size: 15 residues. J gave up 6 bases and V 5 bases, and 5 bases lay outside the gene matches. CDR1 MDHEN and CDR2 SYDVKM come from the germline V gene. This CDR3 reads CASSPGLAGRNEQFF. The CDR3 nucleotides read TGTGCCAGCAGTCCTGGACTAGCGGGACGCAATGAGCAGTTCTTC.

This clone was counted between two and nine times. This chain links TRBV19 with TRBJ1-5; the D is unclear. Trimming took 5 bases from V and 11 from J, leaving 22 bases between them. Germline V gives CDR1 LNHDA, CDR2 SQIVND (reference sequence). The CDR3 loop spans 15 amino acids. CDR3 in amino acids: CASSALGRNRMAQHF. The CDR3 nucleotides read TGTGCCAGTAGTGCCCTGGGGAGAAATAGGATGGCCCAGCATTTT.

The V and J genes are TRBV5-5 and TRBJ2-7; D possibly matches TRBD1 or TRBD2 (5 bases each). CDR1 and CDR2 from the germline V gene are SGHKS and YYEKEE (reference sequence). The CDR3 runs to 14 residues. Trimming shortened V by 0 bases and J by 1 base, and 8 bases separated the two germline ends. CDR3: CASSLGGGSYEQYV. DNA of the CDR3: TGTGCCAGCAGCTTGGGTGGGGGATCCTACGAGCAGTACGTC.

CDR3 sequence reads: CASSLVKYRFSYNEQFF. The CDR3 nucleotides are TGTGCCAGCAGCTTAGTTAAATACAGGTTCTCCTACAATGAGCAGTTCTTC. V is TRBV11-3 and J is TRBJ2-1, with D perhaps TRBD1 (5 bases). V was clipped by 1 base and J by 0 bases, with 13 bases between them. This CDR3 spans 17 amino acids. The germline gives CDR1 SGHNT, CDR2 YENEEA.

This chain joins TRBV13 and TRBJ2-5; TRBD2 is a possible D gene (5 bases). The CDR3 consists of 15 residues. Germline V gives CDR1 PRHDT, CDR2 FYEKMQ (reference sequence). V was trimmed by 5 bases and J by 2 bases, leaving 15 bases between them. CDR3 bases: TGTGCCAGCAGCCGACGGAGGACTGATCAAGAGACCCAGTACTTC. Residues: CASSRRRTDQETQYF.

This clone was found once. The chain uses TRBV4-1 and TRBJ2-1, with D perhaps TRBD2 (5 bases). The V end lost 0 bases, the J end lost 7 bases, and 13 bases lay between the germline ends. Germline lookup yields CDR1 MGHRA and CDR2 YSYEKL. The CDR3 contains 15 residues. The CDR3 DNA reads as TGCGCCAGCAGCCAAGATAGTTCGGGGATGAATGAGCAGTTCTTC. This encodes CASSQDSSGMNEQFF.

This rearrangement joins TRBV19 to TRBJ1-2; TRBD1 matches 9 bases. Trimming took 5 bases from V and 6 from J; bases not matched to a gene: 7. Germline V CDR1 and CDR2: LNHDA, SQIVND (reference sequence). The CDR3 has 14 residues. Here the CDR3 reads CASSERQGEDGYTF. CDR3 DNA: TGTGCCAGTAGTGAACGACAGGGGGAGGATGGCTACACCTTC.